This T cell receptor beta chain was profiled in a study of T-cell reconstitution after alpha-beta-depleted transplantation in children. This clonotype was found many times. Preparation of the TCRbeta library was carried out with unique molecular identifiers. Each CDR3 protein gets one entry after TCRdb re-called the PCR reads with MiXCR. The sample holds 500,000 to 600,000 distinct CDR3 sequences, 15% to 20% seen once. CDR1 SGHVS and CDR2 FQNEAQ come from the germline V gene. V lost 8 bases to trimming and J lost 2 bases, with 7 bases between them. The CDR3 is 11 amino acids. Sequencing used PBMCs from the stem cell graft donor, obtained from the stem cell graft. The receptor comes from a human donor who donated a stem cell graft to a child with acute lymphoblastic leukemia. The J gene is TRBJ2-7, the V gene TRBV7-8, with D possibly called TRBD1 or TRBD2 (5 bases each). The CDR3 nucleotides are TGTGCCAGCGGGGGTACCTACGAGCAGTACTTC. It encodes CASGGTYEQYF.